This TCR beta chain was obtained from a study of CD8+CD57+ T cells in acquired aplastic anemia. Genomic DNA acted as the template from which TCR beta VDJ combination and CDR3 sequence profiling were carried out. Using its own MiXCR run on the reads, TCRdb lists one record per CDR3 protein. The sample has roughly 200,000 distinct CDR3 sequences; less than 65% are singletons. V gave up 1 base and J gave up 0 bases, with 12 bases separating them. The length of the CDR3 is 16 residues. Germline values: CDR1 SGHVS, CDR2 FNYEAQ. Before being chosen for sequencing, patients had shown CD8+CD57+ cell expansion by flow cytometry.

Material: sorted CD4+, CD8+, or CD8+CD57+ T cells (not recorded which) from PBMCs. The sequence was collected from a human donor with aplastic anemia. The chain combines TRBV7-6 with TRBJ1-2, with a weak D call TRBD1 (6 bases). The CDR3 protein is CASSLEQDRTNYGYTF. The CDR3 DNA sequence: TGTGCCAGCAGCTTAGAGCAGGACAGAACTAACTATGGCTACACCTTC.